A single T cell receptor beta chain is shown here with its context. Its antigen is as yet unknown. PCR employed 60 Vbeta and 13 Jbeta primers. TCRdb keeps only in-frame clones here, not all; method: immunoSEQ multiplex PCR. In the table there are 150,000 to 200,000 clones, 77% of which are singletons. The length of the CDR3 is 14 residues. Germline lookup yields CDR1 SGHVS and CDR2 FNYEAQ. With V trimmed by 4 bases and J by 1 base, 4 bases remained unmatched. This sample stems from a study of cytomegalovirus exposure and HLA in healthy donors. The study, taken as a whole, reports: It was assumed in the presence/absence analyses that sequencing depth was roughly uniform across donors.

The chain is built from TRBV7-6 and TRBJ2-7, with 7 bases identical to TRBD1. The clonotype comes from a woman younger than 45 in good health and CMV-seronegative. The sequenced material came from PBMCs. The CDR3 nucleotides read TGTGCCAGCAGCTCCAGGACAGGTTCCTACGAGCAGTACTTC. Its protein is CASSSRTGSYEQYF.